Detailed here is one T cell receptor beta chain. This sample was taken from a study of glioma-infiltrating T cells after dendritic cell vaccination. Profiling relied on immunoSEQ multiplex PCR, and the TCRdb table lists in-frame clones only, not all of them. The table records about 92,000 clones, approximately 84% of them present only once. CDR1 SGHVS and CDR2 FQNEAQ come from the germline V gene. V was shortened by 5 bases and J by 7 bases, with 12 bases between the two germline ends. CDR3 length: 14 amino acids. V usage is TRBV7-8 and J usage is TRBJ1-6, with no clear D. The sequence came from a human donor with glioblastoma. Sequenced here: blood, sampled before dendritic cell vaccination. CDR3 protein: CASSAGWENSPLHF. The CDR3 DNA reads TGTGCCAGCAGCGCCGGATGGGAGAATTCACCCCTCCACTTT.